This entry features one TCR beta chain sequence. This CDR3 has 14 residues. Germline values: CDR1 SGHDT, CDR2 YYEEEE. V was clipped by 4 bases and J by 2 bases; unmatched bases: 6. The sample originates from a study of blood T cell repertoires in COVID-19. Study details: Donors in the United States, Italy and Spain gave samples during acute or convalescent COVID-19. T cells, B-cell-depleted T cells, or PBMCs provided the cDNA or gDNA that served as material.

Original data processing: Researchers report that nucleated cell counts were estimated from reference gene primer amplification. Profiled with immunoSEQ multiplex PCR; TCRdb holds only in-frame clones, not every one. The V and J calls and clone size were taken over from that table, and D and trimming were inferred from the DNA. The table includes about 76,000 clones, over 70% detected once. The sample was peripheral blood. The chain combines TRBV5-6 with TRBJ2-7; TRBD1 matches 7 bases. The receptor was derived from a man in his fifties with active COVID-19. In DNA, the CDR3 is TGTGCCAGCAGCAGGGGGACAGTCCCCTACGAGCAGTACTTC. It specifies CASSRGTVPYEQYF. Looking up the rest from reference TRBV5-6 and TRBJ2-7 gives the full variable domain: DAGVTQSPTHLIKTRGQQVTLRCSPKSGHDTVSWYQQALGQGPQFIFQYYEEEERQRGNFPDRFSGHQFPNYSSELNVNALLLGDSALYLCASSRGTVPYEQYFGPGTRLTVT.